This TCR beta chain was captured in a study of blood T cell repertoires in COVID-19. Assay used: immunoSEQ multiplex PCR; TCRdb lists only in-frame clones, some missing. The sample holds over 200,000 clones, around 90% seen once. This CDR3 has 15 residues. Germline V CDR1 and CDR2: SNHLY, FYNNEI. After removal of 7 bases from V and 5 bases from J, the junction contained 5 bases not matched to a gene. This sequence joins TRBV2 and TRBJ2-1; 13 bases map to TRBD2. The specimen was peripheral blood. The clonotype comes from a man in his sixties who had recovered from COVID-19. CDR3 sequence reads: CASTGTSGNNNEQFF. DNA for the CDR3: TGTGCCAGCACCGGGACTAGCGGGAACAACAATGAGCAGTTCTTC.